This T cell receptor (beta chain) is from a study of blood T cell repertoires in COVID-19. Study at large: Sites in the United States, Italy and Spain provided acute and convalescent COVID-19 samples.

With 5 bases clipped from V and 2 bases from J, the junction kept 8 bases outside the gene matches. Germline lookup yields CDR1 SGHTA and CDR2 FQGNSA. This CDR3 spans 15 amino acids. Sequencing was performed with immunoSEQ multiplex PCR; in TCRdb, only in-frame clones are kept and a portion is missing. This table has approximately 280,000 clones, approximately 86% appearing once. Sample: peripheral blood. This clonotype was sampled from a woman in her twenties or thirties who had recovered from COVID-19. The chain recombines TRBV7-2 with TRBJ2-7, with 8 bases fitting TRBD1. CDR3 coding DNA: TGTGCCAGCAGCATCGGACAGGGTATAACCTACGAGCAGTACTTC. It yields the protein CASSIGQGITYEQYF.